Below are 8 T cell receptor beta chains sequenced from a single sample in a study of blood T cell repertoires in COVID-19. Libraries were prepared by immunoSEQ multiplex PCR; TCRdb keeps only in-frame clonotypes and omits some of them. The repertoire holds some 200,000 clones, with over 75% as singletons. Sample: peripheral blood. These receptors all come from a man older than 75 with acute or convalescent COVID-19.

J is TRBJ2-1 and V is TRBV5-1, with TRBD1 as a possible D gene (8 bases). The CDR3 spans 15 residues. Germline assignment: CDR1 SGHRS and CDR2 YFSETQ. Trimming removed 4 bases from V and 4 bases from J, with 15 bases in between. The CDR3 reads CASSGGQGGYNEQFF. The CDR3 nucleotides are TGCGCCAGCAGCGGCGGACAGGGAGGGTACAATGAGCAGTTCTTC.

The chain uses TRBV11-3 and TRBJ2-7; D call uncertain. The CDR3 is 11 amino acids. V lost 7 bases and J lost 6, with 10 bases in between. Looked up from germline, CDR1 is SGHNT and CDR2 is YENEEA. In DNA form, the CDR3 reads TGTGCCAGCATCGAGCCTAGCGAGCAGTACGTC. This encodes CASIEPSEQYV.

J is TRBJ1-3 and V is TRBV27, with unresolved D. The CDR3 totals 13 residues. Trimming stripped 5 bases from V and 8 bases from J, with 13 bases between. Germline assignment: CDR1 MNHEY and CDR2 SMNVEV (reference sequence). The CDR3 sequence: CASSPSQRHTIYF. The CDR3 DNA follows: TGTGCCAGCAGTCCATCCCAGCGCCACACCATATATTTT.

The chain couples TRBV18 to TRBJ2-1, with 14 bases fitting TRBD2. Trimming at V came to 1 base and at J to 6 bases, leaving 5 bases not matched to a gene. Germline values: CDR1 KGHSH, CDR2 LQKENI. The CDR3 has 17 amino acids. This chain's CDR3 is CASSPQPGLAGANEQFF. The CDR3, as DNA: TGTGCCAGCTCACCACAGCCGGGACTAGCGGGAGCCAATGAGCAGTTCTTC.

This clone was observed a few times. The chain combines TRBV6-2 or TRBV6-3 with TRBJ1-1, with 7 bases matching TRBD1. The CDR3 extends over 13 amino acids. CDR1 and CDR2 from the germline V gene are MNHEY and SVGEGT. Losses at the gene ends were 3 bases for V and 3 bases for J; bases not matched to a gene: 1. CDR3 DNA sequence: TGTGCCAGCAGTTATAGGGGGCACACTGAAGCTTTCTTT. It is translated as CASSYRGHTEAFF.

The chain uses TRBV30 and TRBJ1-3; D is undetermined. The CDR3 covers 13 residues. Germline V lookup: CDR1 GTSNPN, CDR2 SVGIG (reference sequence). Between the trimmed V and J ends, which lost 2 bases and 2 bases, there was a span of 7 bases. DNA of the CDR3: TGTGCCTGGAGTCCTTCTCCTGGAAACACCATATATTTT. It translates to CAWSPSPGNTIYF.

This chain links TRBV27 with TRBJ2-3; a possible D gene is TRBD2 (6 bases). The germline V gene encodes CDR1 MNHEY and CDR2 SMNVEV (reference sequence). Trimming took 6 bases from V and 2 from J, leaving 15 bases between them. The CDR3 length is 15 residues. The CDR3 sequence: CASRKRRGITDTQYF. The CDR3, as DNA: TGTGCCAGCAGAAAGAGGAGGGGAATCACAGATACGCAGTATTTT.

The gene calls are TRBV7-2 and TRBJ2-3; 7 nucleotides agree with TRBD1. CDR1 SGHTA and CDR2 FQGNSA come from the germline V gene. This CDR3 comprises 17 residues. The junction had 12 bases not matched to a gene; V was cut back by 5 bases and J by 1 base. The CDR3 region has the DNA TGTGCCAGCAGCGACCGAGGGGGCCGGGTGGGCACAGATACGCAGTATTTT. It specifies CASSDRGGRVGTDTQYF.